The 23 T cell receptor beta chains listed next were all sequenced from one sample in a study of HIV-infected children after antiretroviral therapy interruption. Specified treatment: PENTA 11 planned treatment interruption arm or continuous ART arm. RNA-based 3' RACE libraries used unique molecular identifiers. Via MiXCR, TCRdb re-called the 3' RACE reads, giving one row per CDR3 protein. The sample holds about 83,000 distinct CDR3 sequences; 6.9% are singletons and the top ten take 0.85% to 1.2%. The sequencing used CD45RA+ CD4+ T cells from PBMCs, pooled from several time points, collected from a donor given antiretroviral therapy, either interrupted or continuous. Subset in this sample: naive CD4+ CD45RA+ CD45RO- T cells. These receptor sequences come from a pool of human donors with HIV.

The chain joins TRBV10-2 to TRBJ1-5; 7 positions agree with TRBD1. The CDR3 spans 13 residues. Germline V lookup: CDR1 WSHSY, CDR2 SAAADI. J was trimmed by 6 bases and V by 6 bases; bases with no gene match: 5. CDR3 in amino acids: CASSTDRVQPQHF. The DNA of the CDR3 is TGCGCCAGCAGCACCGACAGGGTTCAGCCCCAGCATTTT.

There are many counts of this clonotype. This chain joins TRBV28 and TRBJ2-1; 9 bases are a match to TRBD2. This CDR3 contains 14 residues. Germline V gene data show CDR1 as MDHEN and CDR2 as SYDVKM. The CDR3 DNA reads as TGTGCAGCGGGGGGCAGCTCCTCCTACAATGAGCAGTTCTTC. This translates into CAAGGSSSYNEQFF.

In its sample, this clonotype was seen many times. V and J are TRBV7-2 and TRBJ2-1, with D possibly TRBD1 on 6 matching bases. CDR3 length equals 15 residues. Germline V gives CDR1 SGHTA, CDR2 FQGNSA. V was trimmed by 5 bases and J by 0 bases, leaving 11 bases between them. The CDR3 sequence: CASSTGQSSYNEQFF. CDR3 nucleotide sequence: TGTGCCAGCAGCACCGGACAGAGCTCCTACAATGAGCAGTTCTTC.

This clonotype was found many times. The CDR3: CASSLTGEPYEQYF. CDR3 bases: TGTGCCAGTAGTCTAACAGGGGAACCCTACGAGCAGTACTTC. The rearrangement links TRBV19 to TRBJ2-7, with 7 nucleotides matching TRBD1. Germline lookup yields CDR1 LNHDA and CDR2 SQIVND (reference sequence). J was trimmed by 2 bases and V by 5 bases; bases with no gene match: 6. This CDR3 spans 14 amino acids.

This clonotype was counted at least ten times. The gene calls are TRBV7-3 and TRBJ1-6, with 7 positions matching TRBD1. J gave up 7 bases and V 4 bases, and 7 bases lay outside the gene matches. Germline assignment: CDR1 SGHTA and CDR2 FQGTGA. The CDR3 contains 15 residues. Here the CDR3 reads CASSWTGEGNSPLHF. The DNA of the CDR3 is TGTGCCAGCAGCTGGACAGGTGAGGGGAATTCACCCCTCCACTTT.

The CDR3 sequence: CAISEREAAANVLTF. The CDR3 nucleotides are TGTGCCATCAGTGAAAGGGAGGCAGCGGCCAACGTCCTGACTTTC. The rearrangement uses TRBV10-3 and TRBJ2-6; D is possibly TRBD2 (6 bases). There are 15 residues in the CDR3. Between the trimmed V and J ends, which lost 3 bases and 6 bases, there was a span of 12 bases. Per the germline V gene, CDR1 is ENHRY and CDR2 is SYGVKD.

In its sample, this clonotype was seen many times. The chain employs TRBV12-3 or TRBV12-4 and TRBJ1-2; D not resolved. The CDR3 runs 16 residues. Trimming took off 1 base at V and 1 base at J, with 13 bases between the two ends. CDR3 in amino acids: CASSLGQAGLNYGYTF. The CDR3 region has the DNA TGTGCCAGCAGTTTAGGTCAGGCAGGCCTTAACTATGGCTACACCTTC.

This clonotype was counted ten times or more. The rearrangement joins TRBV13 to TRBJ2-5; 8 bases align to TRBD2. The CDR3 covers 13 residues. In germline, CDR1 is PRHDT, CDR2 FYEKMQ (reference sequence). V trimming: 8 bases; J trimming: 2 bases; junction bases outside the gene matches: 4. This CDR3 is CASQREMQETQYF. CDR3 nucleotides: TGTGCCAGCCAGCGGGAGATGCAAGAGACCCAGTACTTC.

This clonotype was recorded at least ten times. The chain joins TRBV7-9 to TRBJ2-2; possibly TRBD2 for D (6 bases). The germline V gene has CDR1 SEHNR and CDR2 FQNEAQ (reference sequence). V shed 7 bases and J shed 7 bases, with 13 bases lying between them. The CDR3 is 13 residues long. The CDR3: CASTFTGVGELFF. Here the CDR3 DNA reads TGTGCCAGCACCTTTACGGGGGTCGGGGAGCTGTTTTTT.

The rearrangement joins TRBV19 to TRBJ1-1; D is unresolved. The CDR3 runs to 12 residues. V dropped 4 bases and J dropped 4 bases, with 7 bases sitting between them. Germline V gene data show CDR1 as LNHDA and CDR2 as SQIVND (reference sequence). CDR3 region: CASSKDSTEAFF. CDR3 nucleotide sequence: TGTGCCAGTAGTAAAGACTCCACTGAAGCTTTCTTT.

This clonotype was counted ten times or more. This sequence joins TRBV11-3 and TRBJ2-2; D may be TRBD2 (6 bases). Germline CDR1 and CDR2: SGHNT and YENEEA. The CDR3 sequence is 17 residues long. Trimming shortened V by 10 bases and J by 3 bases, and 24 bases separated the two germline ends. The CDR3 region is CATIGRYGRGDTGELFF. CDR3 DNA: TGTGCCACGATAGGGAGATACGGGAGAGGGGACACCGGGGAGCTGTTTTTT.

This clonotype was seen repeatedly, ten times or more. The genes are TRBV3-1 and TRBJ2-5; tentative D call: TRBD2 (5 bases). The length of the CDR3 is 14 residues. Trimming cost V 4 bases and J 2 bases, with 11 bases left between them. Germline values: CDR1 LGHDT, CDR2 YNNKEL (reference sequence). CDR3 in amino acids: CASSPDPGQETQYF. The CDR3 region has the DNA TGTGCCAGCAGCCCGGACCCGGGGCAAGAGACCCAGTACTTC.

The rearrangement joins TRBV3-1 to TRBJ2-1; 10 nucleotides agree with TRBD2. The CDR3 is 14 amino acids. V was pared by 0 bases and J by 15 bases, with 8 bases of the junction left unmatched. Germline-derived CDR1 and CDR2 are LGHDT and YNNKEL (reference sequence). The CDR3 nucleotides are TGTGCCAGCAGCCAAGATCCTCAGCGGGGGGGTATGTTCTTC. Encoded protein: CASSQDPQRGGMFF.

This clonotype was picked up a small number of times. The chain carries TRBV12-3 or TRBV12-4 and TRBJ1-1, with D possibly matching TRBD1 (6 bases). V lost 9 bases to trimming and J lost 6 bases, with 17 bases between them. CDR3 length equals 13 residues. The CDR3 protein is CASNRGGRAEAFF. CDR3 nucleotide sequence: TGTGCCAGTAATCGGGGGGGCAGGGCTGAAGCTTTCTTT.

The rearrangement joins TRBV12-5 to TRBJ1-1, with D unclear. Trimming took 1 base from V and 1 from J, leaving 16 bases between them. Germline V lookup: CDR1 LGHNT, CDR2 FRNRAP. The CDR3 has 17 amino acids. CDR3 coding DNA: TGTGCTAGTGGTTTGGATTTGTCAGGAGCTTGGAACACTGAAGCTTTCTTT. It encodes CASGLDLSGAWNTEAFF.

This clonotype has at least ten counts. The V and J genes are TRBV5-1 and TRBJ2-5; 12 bases fit TRBD2. The germline gives CDR1 SGHRS, CDR2 YFSETQ. Germline trimming cut 2 bases from V and 8 bases from J; bases unmatched to any gene: 7. CDR3 length: 15 amino acids. CDR3 protein: CASSLSGLAGLTQYF. For the CDR3, the DNA is TGCGCCAGCAGCTTATCCGGACTAGCGGGATTAACCCAGTACTTC.

This clonotype was counted ten times or more. The rearrangement links TRBV29-1 to TRBJ2-5; D ambiguous. V lost 3 bases, J lost 2 bases, and 4 bases lay in between. The CDR3 consists of 11 residues. Germline CDR1 is SQVTM and CDR2 is ANQGSEA. In nucleotides, the CDR3 is TGCAGCGTTGACCATCAAGAGACCCAGTACTTC. Protein: CSVDHQETQYF. Full variable domain (outside the CDR3, taken from reference TRBV29-1 and TRBJ2-5): SAVISQKPSRDICQRGTSLTIQCQVDSQVTMMFWYRQQPGQSLTLIATANQGSEATYESGFVIDKFPISRPNLTFSTLTVSNMSPEDSSIYLCSVDHQETQYFGPGTRLLVL.

The rearrangement links TRBV7-9 to TRBJ2-5; no clear D. The CDR3 consists of 12 residues. With 3 bases removed from V and 4 bases from J, the gap between germline ends came to 6 bases. The germline V gene encodes CDR1 SEHNR and CDR2 FQNEAQ (reference sequence). The CDR3 is CASSFGLETQYF. The CDR3 DNA sequence: TGTGCCAGCAGCTTTGGTCTAGAGACCCAGTACTTC. Variable domain in full (rest from reference TRBV7-9 and TRBJ2-5): DTGVSQNPRHKITKRGQNVTFRCDPISEHNRLYWYRQTLGQGPEFLTYFQNEAQLEKSRLLSDRFSAERPKGSFSTLEIQRTEQGDSAMYLCASSFGLETQYFGPGTRLLVL.

A few counts support this clonotype. The chain carries TRBV6-2 or TRBV6-3 and TRBJ1-1; 9 bases are shared with TRBD1. V lost 6 bases to trimming and J lost 5 bases; unmatched junction nucleotides: 7. Germline V gives CDR1 MNHEY, CDR2 SVGEGT. This CDR3 has 14 residues. CDR3 protein: CASRPQGARTEAFF. Here the CDR3 DNA reads TGTGCCAGCAGACCACAGGGGGCGCGGACTGAAGCTTTCTTT.

This clonotype has a handful of counts. CDR3 sequence reads: CASSVGSGGFEQFF. CDR3 in DNA: TGTGCCAGCAGCGTGGGTAGCGGGGGGTTTGAGCAGTTCTTC. The chain has TRBV9 and TRBJ2-1; 10 bases are a match to TRBD2. Germline assignment: CDR1 SGDLS and CDR2 YYNGEE. This CDR3 comprises 14 residues. Unmatched junction bases numbered 5, after V lost 2 bases and J lost 9 bases. The whole variable domain, filled in from reference TRBV9 and TRBJ2-1, reads DSGVTQTPKHLITATGQRVTLRCSPRSGDLSVYWYQQSLDQGLQFLIQYYNGEERAKGNILERFSAQQFPDLHSELNLSSLELGDSALYFCASSVGSGGFEQFFGPGTRLTVL.

This clonotype was observed many times. This chain connects TRBV11-2 to TRBJ1-2; TRBD1 agrees at 7 bases. Germline V CDR1 and CDR2: SGHAT, FQNNGV. The junction had 4 bases not matched to a gene; V was cut back by 4 bases and J by 2 bases. The CDR3 runs 14 residues. The CDR3 nucleotides are TGTGCCAGCAGCTCCGGGACAGCCAACTATGGCTACACCTTC. Translated, it gives CASSSGTANYGYTF.

This clonotype showed up many times. The V and J genes are TRBV23-1 and TRBJ1-5; D not certain. TRBV23-1 belongs to the ORF category, with a function that is uncertain. Deletions cut 3 bases from V and 8 bases from J, with 20 bases between. This CDR3 comprises 16 residues. DNA for the CDR3: TGCGCCAGCAGTCAGAAAAGGCGCGGCGCCCGTGAGCCCCAGCATTTT. Protein: CASSQKRRGAREPQHF.

This clonotype was picked up many times. The J gene is TRBJ2-7, the V gene TRBV27; D is undetermined. From germline, CDR1 is MNHEY and CDR2 SMNVEV (reference sequence). This CDR3 has 13 amino acids. V was trimmed by 3 bases and J by 10 bases, leaving 16 bases between them. The CDR3 loop reads CASSFGTGSDQYF. The CDR3 region has the DNA TGTGCCAGCAGTTTCGGTACCGGGTCTGATCAGTACTTC.